The clone carrying this T cell receptor beta chain was seen a single time. Profiling relied on immunoSEQ multiplex PCR, and the TCRdb table lists in-frame clones only, not all of them. There are about 67,000 clones in the sample; about 92% occur only once, and 2.5% to 3.5% lies in the top ten. The CDR3 sequence is 14 residues long. Germline assignment: CDR1 SGHRS and CDR2 YFSETQ. V was trimmed by 3 bases and J by 2 bases, leaving 11 bases between them. This record belongs to a study of T cells after somatic rescue of genetic block. The genes are TRBV5-1 and TRBJ1-2; D is possibly TRBD1 (5 bases). Specimen: peripheral blood mononuclear cells (PBMCs). The source is a man aged 35-49 years. CDR3 nucleotides: TGCGCCAGCAGCTGGGACGGAGAAAACTATGGCTACACCTTC. The encoded protein is CASSWDGENYGYTF.